This record looks at one T cell receptor beta chain sequence and its context. This entry comes from a study of shared clonotypes between healthy human individuals. On the study more broadly: Sampling drew on donors who were a couple of women and a few men aged 18 to 49.

In the authors' workflow: Filtering was not the same, since immunoSEQ gave junction-only sequences without quality scores. Assay used: immunoSEQ multiplex PCR; TCRdb lists only in-frame clones, some missing. The V and J calls and clone size were taken over from that table, and D and trimming were inferred from the DNA. The top ten hold 0.3% of the sample, which has 550,000 to 600,000 clones, roughly 98% seen once. CD8 cells regarded as naive lacked CD45RO, were positively chosen for CCR7, and omitted terminally differentiated effector memory CD45RA+ cells. What was sequenced was naive CD8+ T cells sorted from blood. The source is a man aged 30 to 45 in good health.

The CDR3 region has the DNA TGTGCCAGCAGCTTTCAACTAGCGGGAGGCGACCTTCAAGAGACCCAGTACTTC. It yields the protein CASSFQLAGGDLQETQYF. The V gene is TRBV5-6, the J gene TRBJ2-5, with TRBD2 identical over 12 bases. The CDR3 is 18 residues long. The V gene's germline CDR1 is SGHDT and CDR2 YYEEEE. The trim removed 2 bases at V and 2 bases at J, leaving 10 bases unmatched.